What follows are 9 T cell receptor beta chains derived from one specimen sequenced in a study of shared T cell receptors in the human thymus (dated by TCRdb to 2020 to 2022). Receptor libraries were prepared by the immunoSEQ multiplex PCR assay. TCRdb carries this immuneACCESS record with in-frame sequences only. Its versions omit some clonotypes, under half of them owing to an unresolved V gene in the studies checked, with the rest unexplained. The sample profile shows 640,000 or so clones; about 89% of them were found once. Clones ranked in the top ten supply 0.009% to 0.0095% of the sample. This same sample was also part of a study on human thymus T cells.

Sequencing was done on a sample of thymocytes. The receptors shown here come from a boy under two years old with a congenital heart defect. Donor details come from another sample of the same person, matched by shared clones.

This chain links TRBV10-3 with TRBJ1-1; a weak D match, TRBD1 (5 bases). The V end lost 4 bases, the J end lost 5 bases, and 17 bases lay between the germline ends. This CDR3 is built from 15 residues. CDR1 and CDR2 (germline): ENHRY, SYGVKD. For the CDR3, the DNA is TGTGCCATCAGTGCCCAACAGGCCCCGGGTACTGAAGCTTTCTTT. As protein: CAISAQQAPGTEAFF.

This chain links TRBV19 with TRBJ1-2; the D gene is possibly TRBD1 (6 bases). Trimming cost V 3 bases and J 0 bases, with 20 bases left between them. Germline V gives CDR1 LNHDA, CDR2 SQIVND (reference sequence). The CDR3 spans 18 residues. The CDR3 sequence is CASSILRVPDRTNYGYTF. CDR3 in DNA: TGTGCCAGTAGTATCCTCCGCGTACCCGACAGGACTAACTATGGCTACACCTTC.

The gene calls are TRBV27 and TRBJ2-6; 7 nucleotides agree with TRBD1. This CDR3 has 15 residues. J was trimmed by 2 bases and V by 5 bases; bases with no gene match: 3. Germline loops: CDR1 MNHEY, CDR2 SMNVEV (reference sequence). CDR3 residues: CASSPTGAGANVLTF. In DNA, the CDR3 is TGTGCCAGCAGTCCCACAGGGGCTGGGGCCAACGTCCTGACTTTC.

Of note for this clone: The CDR3 does not end in the conserved phenylalanine or tryptophan, so this is likely a read error. J is TRBJ2-7 and V is TRBV5-1; TRBD1 agrees at 10 bases. The germline CDR1 and CDR2 sequences are SGHRS and YFSETQ. This CDR3 has 17 residues. Germline trimming cut 1 base from V and 5 bases from J; bases unmatched to any gene: 12. The CDR3, as DNA: TGCGCCAGCAGCTTGTGGGGTGGGACAGGGGACCTCCACGAGCAGTACCTC. This encodes CASSLWGGTGDLHEQYL.

The V call is TRBV11-3, the J call TRBJ2-3, with 9 bases identical to TRBD2. In germline, CDR1 is SGHNT, CDR2 YENEEA. The V gene end was trimmed by 5 bases and the J gene end by 6 bases; junction bases not matched to a gene: 12. This CDR3 contains 16 residues. The CDR3 sequence is CASSQSGGGAWDTQYF. CDR3 in DNA: TGTGCCAGCAGCCAGTCGGGCGGGGGGGCCTGGGATACGCAGTATTTT.

The chain joins TRBV4-2 to TRBJ1-2; TRBD1 might be the D (6 bases). This CDR3 has 15 residues. Germline CDR1 is LGHNA and CDR2 is YNFKEQ. Trimming removed 0 bases from V and 3 bases from J, with 11 bases in between. The CDR3 region has the DNA TGTGCCAGCAGCCAAGAGGACAGATTGGACTATGGCTACACCTTC. It is translated as CASSQEDRLDYGYTF.

The chain is built from TRBV28 and TRBJ2-7; D unresolved. CDR1 and CDR2 (germline): MDHEN, SYDVKM. The CDR3 length is 15 residues. V lost 0 bases and J 5 bases, leaving 14 bases between the germline ends. CDR3 region: CASSLCLPHVNEQYF. CDR3 DNA sequence: TGTGCCAGCAGTTTATGCCTACCCCACGTCAACGAGCAGTACTTC.

The gene calls are TRBV28 and TRBJ1-4; D is unclear. The CDR3 runs to 13 residues. The V end was cut by 5 bases, the J end by 8 bases, with 12 bases between. Germline lookup yields CDR1 MDHEN and CDR2 SYDVKM. For the CDR3, the DNA is TGTGCCAGCAGTCCCGGGTGGGAGGAAAAACTGTTTTTT. Its translation is CASSPGWEEKLFF. The complete variable domain, with remaining parts taken from reference TRBV28 and TRBJ1-4, reads DVKVTQSSRYLVKRTGEKVFLECVQDMDHENMFWYRQDPGLGLRLIYFSYDVKMKEKGDIPEGYSVSREKKERFSLILESASTNQTSMYLCASSPGWEEKLFFGSGTQLSVL.

The V gene is TRBV18, the J gene TRBJ2-3; 7 positions match TRBD1. Germline assignment: CDR1 KGHSH and CDR2 LQKENI. The trim removed 0 bases at V and 3 bases at J, leaving 6 bases unmatched. This CDR3 has 16 amino acids. The CDR3 loop reads CASSPPRGGETDTQYF. The CDR3 region has the DNA TGTGCCAGCTCACCACCGCGAGGGGGCGAGACAGATACGCAGTATTTT. Full variable domain (rest looked up from reference TRBV18 and TRBJ2-3): NAGVMQNPRHLVRRRGQEARLRCSPMKGHSHVYWYRQLPEEGLKFMVYLQKENIIDESGMPKERFSAEFPKEGPSILRIQQVVRGDSAAYFCASSPPRGGETDTQYFGPGTRLTVL.